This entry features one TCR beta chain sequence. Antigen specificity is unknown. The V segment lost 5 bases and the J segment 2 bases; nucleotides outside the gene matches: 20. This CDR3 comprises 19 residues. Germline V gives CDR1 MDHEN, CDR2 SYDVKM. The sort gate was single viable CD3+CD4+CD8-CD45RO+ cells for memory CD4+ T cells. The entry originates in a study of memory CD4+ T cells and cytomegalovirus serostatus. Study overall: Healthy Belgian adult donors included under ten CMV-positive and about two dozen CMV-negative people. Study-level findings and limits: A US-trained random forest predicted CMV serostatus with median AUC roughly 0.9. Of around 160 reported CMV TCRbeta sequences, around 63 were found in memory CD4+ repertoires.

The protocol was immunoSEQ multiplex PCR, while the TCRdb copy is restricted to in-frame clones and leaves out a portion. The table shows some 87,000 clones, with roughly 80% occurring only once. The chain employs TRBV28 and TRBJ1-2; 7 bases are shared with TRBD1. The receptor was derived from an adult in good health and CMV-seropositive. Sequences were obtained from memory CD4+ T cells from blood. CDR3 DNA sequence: TGTGCCAGCAGTCTACCCCCGGGACAGCAAGCCGCGGGCAACTATGGCTACACCTTC. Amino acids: CASSLPPGQQAAGNYGYTF.